This T cell receptor beta chain was observed in a study of T cells after yellow fever vaccination. At the level of the study: When fractions had low cell numbers, they were prepared with SMART-Seq v4 Ultra Low Input. Regarding the study as a whole: Within FACS-sorted repertoires, abundant clonotypes contaminating from the bulk population could be present. Clonotype sharing between CD4 and CD8 compartments was small. Researchers report a weaker secondary response that nonetheless peaked faster, day 5 versus 15.

The CDR3 totals 13 residues. Germline CDR1 and CDR2: ENHRY and SYGVKD. Remarks on this clonotype: Its antigen is currently unknown. Compared with germline, one end of the junction differs, possibly owing to a read error.

One entry per CDR3 protein results from TCRdb running MiXCR on the 5' RACE reads. The sample yields approximately 300,000 distinct CDR3 sequences, around 6.8% seen once. The rearrangement joins TRBV10-3 to TRBJ1-6; tentative D call: TRBD1 (5 bases). The material was PBMCs, obtained about 49 days after the first yellow fever vaccination. The source of this sequence is a man aged 18-30 years who received the YFV17D yellow fever vaccine. The CDR3, as DNA: TGTGCCATCAAGGGACGTCTAAATTCAACCCTCCACTTT. Protein: CAIKGRLNSTLHF.